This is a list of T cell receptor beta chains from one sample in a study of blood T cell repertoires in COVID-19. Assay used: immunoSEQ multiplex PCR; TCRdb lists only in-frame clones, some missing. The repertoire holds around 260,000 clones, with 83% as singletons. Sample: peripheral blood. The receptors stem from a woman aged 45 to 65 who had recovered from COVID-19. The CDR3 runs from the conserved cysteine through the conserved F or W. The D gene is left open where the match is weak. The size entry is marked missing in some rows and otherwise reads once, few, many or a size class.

TGTGCCAGCAGCAAAAGCGGATTCGCCTACGAGCAGTACTTC,CASSKSGFAYEQYF,-,-,TRBV21-1,TRBJ2-7
TGCGCCAGCAGTGAGTCGGAGGGAACTAACTATGGCTACACCTTC,CASSESEGTNYGYTF,-,-,TRBV10-2,TRBJ1-2
TGTGCCAGCAGTCCCGGGACAGGGGTTGGATATGGCTACACCTTC,CASSPGTGVGYGYTF,TRBD1,-,TRBV6-5,TRBJ1-2
TGTGCCAGCAGAACTAAGGGTAAGCGGGAGGGCGGGGAGCTGTTTTTT,CASRTKGKREGGELFF,TRBD2,-,TRBV27,TRBJ2-2
TGTGCCAGCAGCCCGGACAGGGGAATTCGCAATCAGCCCCAGCATTTT,CASSPDRGIRNQPQHF,TRBD1,-,TRBV7-6,TRBJ1-5
TGTGCCAGCAGCTTAGGGGGAGTGAACACTGAAGCTTTCTTT,CASSLGGVNTEAFF,-,-,TRBV11-2,TRBJ1-1
TGCGCCAGCAGCTCGGGGGACAGCTCGAACACTGAAGCTTTCTTT,CASSSGDSSNTEAFF,TRBD1,-,TRBV5-1,TRBJ1-1
TGTGCCAGCAGCCACATATCGGGATTCGAACATGGCTACACCTTC,CASSHISGFEHGYTF,-,-,TRBV11-1,TRBJ1-2
TGTGCCACCAGGGAGGGGGGGCGACTCTACGATGAGCAGTTCTTC,CATREGGRLYDEQFF,-,-,TRBV24-1,TRBJ2-1
TGTGCCTGGAAACCCACCATATTGCTAACCCCTAACTATGGCTACACCTTC,CAWKPTILLTPNYGYTF,-,-,TRBV30,TRBJ1-2
TGTGCCACCAGCCCCGGAGTAGTTACCGGGGAGCTGTTTTTT,CATSPGVVTGELFF,-,-,TRBV15,TRBJ2-2
TGTGCCAGCAGCAGGACTAGCGGGAGTTGGGGTGAGCAGTTCTTC,CASSRTSGSWGEQFF,TRBD2,-,TRBV7-7,TRBJ2-1
TGTGCCAGTAGTCGCGGCGGGAGTCTTCCAGATACGCAGTATTTT,CASSRGGSLPDTQYF,TRBD2,-,TRBV19,TRBJ2-3
TGTGCCAGCAGCTTAGGGCACAGGGGAGTAGATGGGCAGTACTTC,CASSLGHRGVDGQYF,TRBD1,-,TRBV5-6,TRBJ2-7
TGTGCCAGCGCCGTGGGTGGAGAAACTGAAGCTTTCTTT,CASAVGGETEAFF,-,once,TRBV6-5,TRBJ1-1
TGTGCCATCAGTGAGAGGGGACAGGTCAACACTGAAGCTTTCTTT,CAISERGQVNTEAFF,TRBD1,-,TRBV10-3,TRBJ1-1
TGTGCCAGCAGCACGGAGGCAGGAAATTCACCCCTCCACTTT,CASSTEAGNSPLHF,-,few,TRBV7-3,TRBJ1-6
TGTGCCAGCAGCGAAGGACTAGCGGGAGGGCATGAGCAGTTCTTC,CASSEGLAGGHEQFF,TRBD2,-,TRBV9,TRBJ2-1
TGTGCCAGCTCACCTCCGGGGACAGGGCCTCAAGAGACCCAGTACTTC,CASSPPGTGPQETQYF,TRBD1,-,TRBV18,TRBJ2-5
TGTGCCAGCAGACACTCCGGGGGGTACAATGAGCAGTTCTTC,CASRHSGGYNEQFF,TRBD2,-,TRBV7-2,TRBJ2-1
TGTACCAGCGGCAACACAGATACGCAGTATTTT,CTSGNTDTQYF,-,-,TRBV2,TRBJ2-3
TGTGCCACCAGCAGGGAGCGGACTCACAATGAGCAGTTCTTC,CATSRERTHNEQFF,-,once,TRBV15,TRBJ2-1
TGTGCCAGCAGCCGGGGGGAGGCCGGGGAGCTGTTTTTT,CASSRGEAGELFF,TRBD2,-,TRBV11-3,TRBJ2-2
TGTGCCAGCTCACCTGGGCAGGACTACGAGCAGTACTTC,CASSPGQDYEQYF,-,few,TRBV18,TRBJ2-7
TGTGCCAGCAGTTACTCGCGGGGGAATGAGCAGTTCTTC,CASSYSRGNEQFF,TRBD2,-,TRBV6-2/TRBV6-3,TRBJ2-1
TGTGCCAGCAGTTGGGGAGATAGACTGTTTTTT,CASSWGDRLFF,-,few,TRBV28,TRBJ1-4
TGTGCCAGCAGCTTGACTGACTCCTACGAGCAGTACTTC,CASSLTDSYEQYF,-,-,TRBV11-1,TRBJ2-7
TGCGCCAGCAGCCAAGAGACAGCTTCCTATGGCTACACCTTC,CASSQETASYGYTF,-,-,TRBV4-3,TRBJ1-2
TGTGCCAGCAGGGTACAGGAGATGGGCAATCAGCCCCAGCATTTT,CASRVQEMGNQPQHF,-,few,TRBV2,TRBJ1-5
TGTGCCAGCAGCTTCGGTAGTTTCGACTATGGCTACACCTTC,CASSFGSFDYGYTF,-,once,TRBV7-8,TRBJ1-2
TGTGCCAGCAGCCCGGTTCCGTACAATGAGCAGTTCTTC,CASSPVPYNEQFF,-,-,TRBV28,TRBJ2-1
TGTGCCAGCAGTCTGGGCTTAGCGGGAGGGTCGTACTACGAGCAGTACTTC,CASSLGLAGGSYYEQYF,TRBD2,-,TRBV5-4,TRBJ2-7
TGTGCCAGCAGTTCCGGACTAGCGGGTACTGAGCAGTTCTTC,CASSSGLAGTEQFF,TRBD2,-,TRBV27,TRBJ2-1
TGCGCCAGCAGCCATCTACAGGGACGGTCAACAAACAAGGGCGACACCGGGGAGCTGTTTTTT,CASSHLQGRSTNKGDTGELFF,-,-,TRBV4-3,TRBJ2-2